This entry features one T cell receptor (beta chain) sequence. Its target is not known. The record originates from a study of persistence of HIV-infected CD4 T cells. Deletions cut 4 bases from V and 0 bases from J, with 5 bases between. The germline V gene encodes CDR1 SGDLS and CDR2 YYNGEE. The CDR3 runs 14 residues. Overlapping HIV-1 Gag 15-mer peptides at approximately 0.96 ug per peptide per mL were used. Sorted nonresponding memory CD4+ T cells were CD40L-negative, CD69-negative, CD45RO-high. This was the immunoSEQ version 4 assay in survey mode. This table comes from immunoSEQ multiplex PCR, and its TCRdb copy is limited to in-frame clones, with some not included. This repertoire shows roughly 32,000 clones, roughly four fifths found once; its top ten account for over 15%.

The rearrangement links TRBV9 to TRBJ2-6, with D hard to call. The specimen was CD4+ T cells sorted from PBMCs after roughly 20-hour stimulation, collected from a patient who received antiretroviral therapy. This receptor was obtained from an adult woman with HIV who was CMV-seropositive. CDR3 in amino acids: CASSPRSGANVLTF. Written as DNA, the CDR3 is TGTGCCAGCAGCCCCCGCTCTGGGGCCAACGTCCTGACTTTC.